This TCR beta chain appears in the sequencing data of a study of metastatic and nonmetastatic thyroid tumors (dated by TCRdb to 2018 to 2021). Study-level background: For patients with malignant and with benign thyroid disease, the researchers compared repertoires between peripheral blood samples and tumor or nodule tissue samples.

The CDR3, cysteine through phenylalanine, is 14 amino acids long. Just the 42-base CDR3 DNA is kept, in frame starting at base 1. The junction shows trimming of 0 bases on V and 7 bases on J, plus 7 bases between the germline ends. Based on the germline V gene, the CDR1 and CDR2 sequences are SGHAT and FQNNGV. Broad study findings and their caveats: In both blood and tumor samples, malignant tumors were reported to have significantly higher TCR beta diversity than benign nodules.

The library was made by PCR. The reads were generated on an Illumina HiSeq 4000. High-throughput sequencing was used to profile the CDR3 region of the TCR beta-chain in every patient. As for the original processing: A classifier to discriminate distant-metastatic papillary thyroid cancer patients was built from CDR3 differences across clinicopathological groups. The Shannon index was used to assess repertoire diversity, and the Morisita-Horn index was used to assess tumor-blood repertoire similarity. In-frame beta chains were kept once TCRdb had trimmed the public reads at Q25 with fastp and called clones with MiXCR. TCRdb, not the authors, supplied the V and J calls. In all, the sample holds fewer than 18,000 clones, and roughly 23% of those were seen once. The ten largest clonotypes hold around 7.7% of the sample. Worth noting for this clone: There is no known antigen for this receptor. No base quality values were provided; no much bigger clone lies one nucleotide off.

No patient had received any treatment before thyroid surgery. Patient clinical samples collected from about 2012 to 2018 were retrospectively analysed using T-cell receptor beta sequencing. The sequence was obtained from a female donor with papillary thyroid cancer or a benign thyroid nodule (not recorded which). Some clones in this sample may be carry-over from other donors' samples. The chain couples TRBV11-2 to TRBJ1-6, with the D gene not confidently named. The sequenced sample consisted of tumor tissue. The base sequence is TGTGCCAGCAGCTTAGATCGGGAGAATTCACCCCTCCACTTT. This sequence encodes CASSLDRENSPLHF.